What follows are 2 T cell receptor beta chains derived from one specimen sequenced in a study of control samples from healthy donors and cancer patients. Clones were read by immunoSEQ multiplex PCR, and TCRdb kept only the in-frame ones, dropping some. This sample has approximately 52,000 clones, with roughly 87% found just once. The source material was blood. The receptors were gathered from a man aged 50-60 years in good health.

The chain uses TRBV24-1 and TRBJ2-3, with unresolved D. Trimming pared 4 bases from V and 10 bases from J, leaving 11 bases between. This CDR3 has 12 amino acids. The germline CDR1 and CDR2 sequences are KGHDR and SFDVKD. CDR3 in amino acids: CATSDSVQAQYF. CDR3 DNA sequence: TGTGCCACCAGTGACTCGGTCCAGGCGCAGTATTTT.

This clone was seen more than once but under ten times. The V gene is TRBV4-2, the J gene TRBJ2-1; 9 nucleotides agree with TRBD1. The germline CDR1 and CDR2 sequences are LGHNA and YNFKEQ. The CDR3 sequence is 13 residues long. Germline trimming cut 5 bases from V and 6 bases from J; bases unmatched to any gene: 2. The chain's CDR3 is CASSGGQGNEQFF. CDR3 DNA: TGTGCCAGCAGCGGGGGACAGGGCAATGAGCAGTTCTTC.